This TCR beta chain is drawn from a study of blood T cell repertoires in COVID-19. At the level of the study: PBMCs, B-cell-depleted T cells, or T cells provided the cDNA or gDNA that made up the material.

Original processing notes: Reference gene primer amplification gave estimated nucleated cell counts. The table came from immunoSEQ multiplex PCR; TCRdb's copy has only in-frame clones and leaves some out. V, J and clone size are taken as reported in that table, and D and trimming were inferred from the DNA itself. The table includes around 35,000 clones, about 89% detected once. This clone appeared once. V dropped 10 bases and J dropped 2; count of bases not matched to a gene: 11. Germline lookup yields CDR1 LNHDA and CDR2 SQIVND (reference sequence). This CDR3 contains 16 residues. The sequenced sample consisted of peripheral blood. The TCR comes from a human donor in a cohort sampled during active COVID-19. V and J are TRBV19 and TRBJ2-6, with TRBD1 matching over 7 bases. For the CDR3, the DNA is TGTGCCACCTCTGGACAGGTACTCACTGGGGCCAACGTCCTGACTTTC. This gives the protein CATSGQVLTGANVLTF.